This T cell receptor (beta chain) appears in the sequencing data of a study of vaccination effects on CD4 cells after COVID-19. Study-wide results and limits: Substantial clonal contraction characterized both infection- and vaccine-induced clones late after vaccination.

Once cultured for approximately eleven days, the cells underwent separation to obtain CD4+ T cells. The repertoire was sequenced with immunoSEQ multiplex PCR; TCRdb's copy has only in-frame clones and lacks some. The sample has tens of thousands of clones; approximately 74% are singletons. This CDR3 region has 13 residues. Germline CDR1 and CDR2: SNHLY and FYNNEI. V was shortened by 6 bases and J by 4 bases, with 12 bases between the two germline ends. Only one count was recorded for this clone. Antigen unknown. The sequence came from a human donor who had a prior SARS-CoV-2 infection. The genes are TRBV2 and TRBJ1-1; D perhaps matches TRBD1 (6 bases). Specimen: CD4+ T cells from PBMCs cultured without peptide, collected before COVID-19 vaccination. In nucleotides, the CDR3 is TGTGCCAGCAGCCCCGGACAGCTCACTGAAGCTTTCTTT. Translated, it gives CASSPGQLTEAFF.